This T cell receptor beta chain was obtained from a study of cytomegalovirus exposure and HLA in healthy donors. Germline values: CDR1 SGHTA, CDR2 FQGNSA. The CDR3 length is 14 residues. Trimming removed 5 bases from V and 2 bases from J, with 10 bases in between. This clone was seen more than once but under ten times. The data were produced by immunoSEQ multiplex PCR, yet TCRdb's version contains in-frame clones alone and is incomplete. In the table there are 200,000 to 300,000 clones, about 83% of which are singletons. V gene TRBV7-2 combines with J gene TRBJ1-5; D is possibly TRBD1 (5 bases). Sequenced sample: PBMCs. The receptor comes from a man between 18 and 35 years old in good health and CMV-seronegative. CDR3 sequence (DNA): TGTGCCAGCAGCAAAGACAGCGGCAATCAGCCCCAGCATTTT. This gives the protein CASSKDSGNQPQHF.